What follows are 26 T cell receptor beta chains derived from one specimen sequenced in a study of T cells in Graves' hyperthyroidism and ophthalmopathy. RNA transcripts provided the source from which TCR beta CDR3 regions were amplified. Initially, a first-round RT-PCR of the TCR CDR3 employed the HTBI primer set. TCRdb called the multiplex PCR reads again in MiXCR, with one record for every CDR3 protein. The sample has a few hundred thousand distinct CDR3 sequences, under 60% seen once; the top ten hold around 8%. The specimen sequenced was peripheral blood or thyroid tissue (not recorded which). These receptors originate from a woman aged 18-29 years with Graves' hyperthyroidism.

The sample holds a few counts of this clonotype. The rearrangement uses TRBV6-6 and TRBJ1-1; 11 bases are shared with TRBD1. CDR3 length: 17 amino acids. Germline CDR1 is MNHNY and CDR2 is SVGAGI (reference sequence). V trimming: 2 bases; J trimming: 1 base; junction bases outside the gene matches: 6. CDR3: CASSYGTGGGQNTEAFF. DNA for the CDR3: TGTGCCAGCAGTTACGGGACAGGGGGAGGTCAGAACACTGAAGCTTTCTTT.

This clonotype was picked up one time. V is TRBV7-9 and J is TRBJ2-3, with D hard to call. The germline V gene has CDR1 SEHNR and CDR2 FQNEAQ (reference sequence). The CDR3 consists of 14 residues. The V end was cut by 1 base, the J end by 2 bases, with 7 bases between. CDR3 nucleotide sequence: TGTGCCAGCAGCTTAGGGGTTACCACAGATACGCAGTATTTT. It is translated as CASSLGVTTDTQYF.

This clonotype has a count of ten or more. The chain is built from TRBV6-5 and TRBJ1-2; D is perhaps TRBD1 (5 bases). This CDR3 contains 14 residues. Germline V gives CDR1 MNHEY, CDR2 SVGAGI. V shed 2 bases and J shed 0 bases, with 7 bases lying between them. The CDR3 bases are TGTGCCAGCAGTTACCGGACAACTAACTATGGCTACACCTTC. It specifies CASSYRTTNYGYTF.

This clonotype occurred many times. The genes are TRBV11-2 and TRBJ2-7, with a possible D match to TRBD2 (5 bases). This CDR3 spans 14 amino acids. The ends were cut back, 5 bases at V and 0 bases at J, with 11 bases in the middle. Germline-derived CDR1 and CDR2 are SGHAT and FQNNGV. CDR3 in DNA: TGTGCCAGCAGCGATAGAGGGATCTCCTACGAGCAGTACTTC. It codes for CASSDRGISYEQYF.

The chain is built from TRBV7-3 and TRBJ2-3, with 7 positions matching TRBD2. The CDR3 consists of 16 residues. Per the germline V gene, CDR1 is SGHTA and CDR2 is FQGTGA. J lost 5 bases, V lost 5 bases, and 13 bases had no gene match. CDR3 DNA: TGTGCCAGCAGCCCCGATACCGGGGGGAGGGGAGATACGCAGTATTTT. Protein sequence: CASSPDTGGRGDTQYF.

This clonotype occurred once. The V gene is TRBV28, the J gene TRBJ1-6; 8 bases match TRBD1. The V segment lost 5 bases and the J segment 7 bases; nucleotides outside the gene matches: 13. Germline-derived CDR1 and CDR2 are MDHEN and SYDVKM. This CDR3 contains 17 residues. Written as DNA, the CDR3 is TGTGCCAGCAGTACCTCCGACAGGGGCGGCACAAATTCACCCCTCCACTTT. As protein: CASSTSDRGGTNSPLHF.

The chain combines TRBV12-3 or TRBV12-4 with TRBJ2-5; D gene ambiguous. CDR3 length: 12 residues. Trimming took 6 bases from V and 5 from J, leaving 10 bases between them. The CDR3 DNA sequence: TGTGCCAGCAGAACGACACTGGAGACCCAGTACTTC. As protein: CASRTTLETQYF.

The chain is built from TRBV24-1 and TRBJ2-1; D remains unclear. The CDR3 has 12 amino acids. The germline gives CDR1 KGHDR, CDR2 SFDVKD. V lost 4 bases and J 5 bases, leaving 5 bases between the germline ends. CDR3 nucleotides: TGTGCCACCAGTGAGACCCACAATGAGCAGTTCTTC. Translation: CATSETHNEQFF.

A word on this clonotype: Mismatch with germline at one junction end may stem from a read error. This chain connects TRBV10-3 to TRBJ2-7; TRBD2 agrees at 7 bases. The CDR3 covers 13 residues. Germline CDR1 and CDR2: ENHRY and SYGVKD. In DNA, the CDR3 is TGTGCCATCAACGGCGGGAGCAACGACGAGCGGTACTTC. It is translated as CAINGGSNDERYF.

The chain combines TRBV12-3 or TRBV12-4 with TRBJ2-7, with a weak D call TRBD2 (6 bases). This CDR3 is 14 amino acids long. Trimming stripped 7 bases from V and 7 bases from J, with 20 bases between. CDR3 bases: TGTGCCAGCAACGGGAGACTCGCTACCGGGGAGCAGTACTTC. It yields the protein CASNGRLATGEQYF.

This clonotype was counted ten times or more. The chain employs TRBV7-2 and TRBJ2-7; D perhaps matches TRBD2 (5 bases). Trimming left V 0 bases short and J 2 bases short, with 17 bases between. CDR3 size: 17 residues. Germline V lookup: CDR1 SGHTA, CDR2 FQGNSA. The CDR3 loop is CASSLAVARGYPYEQYF. The CDR3 bases are TGTGCCAGCAGCTTAGCGGTTGCTAGAGGGTATCCCTACGAGCAGTACTTC.

This clonotype has at least ten counts. J is TRBJ2-5 and V is TRBV14, with unresolved D. Germline V gene lookup returns CDR1 SGHDN and CDR2 FVKESK. CDR3 length equals 15 residues. Trimming cost V 0 bases and J 0 bases, with 8 bases left between them. The CDR3 coding sequence is TGTGCCAGCAGCCAAGAAGGGTGGTACCAAGAGACCCAGTACTTC. Protein sequence: CASSQEGWYQETQYF.

This clonotype was detected many times. The V gene is TRBV13, the J gene TRBJ2-7; 10 bases align to TRBD1. The V gene's germline CDR1 is PRHDT and CDR2 FYEKMQ (reference sequence). CDR3 length equals 14 residues. Trimming cost V 4 bases and J 3 bases; bases outside gene matches: 3. The CDR3 here is CASSSRDRGYEQYF. As DNA, the CDR3 is TGTGCCAGCAGCTCACGGGACAGGGGCTACGAGCAGTACTTC.

A few counts support this clonotype. The V gene is TRBV7-8, the J gene TRBJ2-3; D possibly corresponds to TRBD1 (6 bases). This CDR3 comprises 15 residues. The V and J ends lost 3 bases and 4 bases respectively, with 14 bases between them. CDR1 is SGHVS and CDR2 is FQNEAQ in the germline V gene. CDR3 coding DNA: TGTGCCAGCAGCTTCCGGGACACCGACCCAGATACGCAGTATTTT. It specifies CASSFRDTDPDTQYF.

A remark on this clonotype: Sequence at one end of the junction differs from germline and may be a read error. The chain uses TRBV6-5 and TRBJ2-6, with 9 bases matching TRBD1. The CDR3 is 13 residues long. Germline lookup yields CDR1 MNHEY and CDR2 SVGAGI. For the CDR3, the DNA is TGTGCCAGCAGACGACAGGGGGGCAACGTCCTGACTTTC. Translated: CASRRQGGNVLTF.

The genes are TRBV29-1 and TRBJ2-5, with D possibly called TRBD1 or TRBD2 (6 bases each). There are 13 residues in the CDR3. Per germline, CDR1 SQVTM and CDR2 ANQGSEA. V lost 8 bases to trimming and J lost 5 bases, with 18 bases between them. The CDR3: CSTVGGLAETQYF. The CDR3 nucleotides read TGCAGCACTGTTGGGGGGCTTGCGGAGACCCAGTACTTC.

This clonotype was seen repeatedly, ten times or more. This chain connects TRBV9 to TRBJ2-7; TRBD1 or TRBD2 may be the D gene (5 bases each). The ends were cut back, 0 bases at V and 3 bases at J, with 19 bases in the middle. The CDR3 totals 17 residues. CDR1 is SGDLS and CDR2 is YYNGEE in the germline V gene. The CDR3 DNA is TGTGCCAGCAGCGTAGCTCCTGGGGCCGACGGGGTCTACGAGCAGTACTTC. As protein: CASSVAPGADGVYEQYF.

The chain is built from TRBV12-3 or TRBV12-4 and TRBJ1-2; possibly TRBD1 for D (5 bases). The germline V and J ends were trimmed by 5 bases and 6 bases, with 16 bases remaining between them. This CDR3 is 14 amino acids long. The CDR3 coding sequence is TGTGCCAGCAGTCCTTACCCCGGACACCATGGCTACACCTTC. Translated: CASSPYPGHHGYTF.

This clonotype was detected once. This chain uses TRBV29-1 with TRBJ1-1; D is uncertain. Trimming pared 3 bases from V and 0 bases from J, leaving 11 bases between. This CDR3 comprises 14 residues. Germline V lookup: CDR1 SQVTM, CDR2 ANQGSEA. CDR3 region: CSVDTARLNTEAFF. Here the CDR3 DNA reads TGCAGCGTTGACACGGCCAGACTGAACACTGAAGCTTTCTTT.

This clonotype was counted many times. This chain links TRBV5-4 with TRBJ1-2; D gene uncertain. This CDR3 has 15 amino acids. Trimming took off 6 bases at V and 3 bases at J, with 18 bases between the two ends. Germline CDR1 and CDR2: SGHNT and YYREEE (reference sequence). In nucleotides, the CDR3 is TGTGCCAGCACAACCCCCGACCGGGCCCACTATGGCTACACCTTC. It specifies CASTTPDRAHYGYTF.

As concerns this clonotype: Here the CDR3 omits its conserved ending phenylalanine or tryptophan, so a read error is the likely source. Because the CDR3's place on the DNA is in doubt, the DNA is left out and the CDR3 is given as listed by TCRdb. The chain uses TRBV7-2 and TRBJ1-4. Germline V lookup: CDR1 SGHTA, CDR2 FQGNSA. The CDR3 is 8 residues long, counting both termini. The CDR3 loop reads CASRRSGI.

This clonotype appeared many times. J is TRBJ2-2 and V is TRBV19; TRBD1 is a possible D gene (5 bases). V was shortened by 2 bases and J by 6 bases, with 7 bases between the two germline ends. The CDR3 totals 13 residues. CDR1 is LNHDA and CDR2 is SQIVND in the germline V gene (reference sequence). In DNA form, the CDR3 reads TGTGCCAGTAGTATAAAAGGGGCCGGGGAGCTGTTTTTT. Residues: CASSIKGAGELFF.

This clonotype was seen ten or more times. The rearrangement joins TRBV2 to TRBJ1-2; D not resolved. CDR1 and CDR2 from the germline V gene are SNHLY and FYNNEI. Between the trimmed V and J ends, which lost 2 bases and 8 bases, there was a span of 9 bases. The CDR3 runs 12 residues. CDR3 DNA sequence: TGTGCCAGCAGTGAATATGCGAGCGGCTACACCTTC. Encoded protein: CASSEYASGYTF.

This clonotype was found once. This may arise from a read error, as a much more abundant clone is one base away. The V gene is TRBV25-1, the J gene TRBJ2-3; unclear D gene. The CDR3 loop spans 13 amino acids. The V end lost 1 base, the J end lost 4 bases, and 6 bases lay between the germline ends. Germline V gene data show CDR1 as MGHDK and CDR2 as SYGVNS. CDR3 bases: TGTGCCAGCAGTGAATGGGTGCCAGATACGCAGTATTTT. Amino acid sequence: CASSEWVPDTQYF.

The V and J genes are TRBV29-1 and TRBJ1-2; unclear D gene. The V end lost 8 bases, the J end lost 1 base, and 14 bases lay between the germline ends. CDR1 is SQVTM and CDR2 is ANQGSEA in the germline V gene. The CDR3 runs to 13 residues. CDR3 nucleotides: TGCAGCTACATGGAATCGGGTAACTATGGCTACACCTTC. Translated, it gives CSYMESGNYGYTF.

This clonotype was observed at least ten times. The chain is built from TRBV3-1 and TRBJ2-5; D gene uncertain. Trimming left V 6 bases short and J 1 base short, with 6 bases between. CDR3 length: 12 residues. The V gene's germline CDR1 is LGHDT and CDR2 YNNKEL (reference sequence). CDR3 protein: CASRHSQETQYF. The DNA of the CDR3 is TGTGCCAGCAGGCACAGCCAAGAGACCCAGTACTTC.